The rows below give T cell receptor beta chains drawn from one sample of a study of blood T cell repertoires in COVID-19. Profiled with immunoSEQ multiplex PCR; TCRdb holds only in-frame clones, not every one. In the table there are fewer than 350,000 clones, 80% to 85% of which are singletons. The sequencing sample was made of peripheral blood. These receptor sequences come from a woman in her fifties or sixties with active or convalescent COVID-19. Both conserved end residues are part of each CDR3. A D gene is named only where the DNA matches it firmly. Some rows mark clone size as missing; the rest say once, few, many or name a class of expanded clone.

J: TRBJ2-2; V: TRBV2; D: .; size: .; DNA: TGTGCCAGCAGTGAACGAGCGGGCGAGCCGTTCGCGAACACCGGGGAGCTGTTTTTT; CDR3: CASSERAGEPFANTGELFF
J: TRBJ1-2; V: TRBV25-1; D: .; size: .; DNA: TGTGCCAGCAGTGAACGATGGGGGCAGGGTCGGAATGGCTACACCTTC; CDR3: CASSERWGQGRNGYTF
J: TRBJ1-2; V: TRBV7-9; D: .; size: .; DNA: TGTGCCAGCAGCTTAGGAATGGGCAGGGATGGTGGCTACACCTTC; CDR3: CASSLGMGRDGGYTF
J: TRBJ1-1; V: TRBV2; D: .; size: .; DNA: TGTGCCAGCAGCCAGACAGTTAACACTGAAGCTTTCTTT; CDR3: CASSQTVNTEAFF
J: TRBJ1-2; V: TRBV19; D: .; size: .; DNA: TGTGCCAGTAGTCCTATACAGGGCAGGGCTGGCTACACCTTC; CDR3: CASSPIQGRAGYTF
J: TRBJ2-2; V: TRBV20-1; D: .; size: .; DNA: TGCAGTGCTAGTGGGGCCAGTCCGAACACCGGGGAGCTGTTTTTT; CDR3: CSASGASPNTGELFF
J: TRBJ2-7; V: TRBV6-2/TRBV6-3; D: .; size: .; DNA: TGTGCCAGCAGTTACTCTCGCGGGGTCCTTACCTACGAGCAGTACTTC; CDR3: CASSYSRGVLTYEQYF
J: TRBJ2-2; V: TRBV27; D: TRBD1; size: .; DNA: TGTGCCAGCAGTTCGGGGACGGGACAGGCTCGAACCGGGGAGCTGTTTTTT; CDR3: CASSSGTGQARTGELFF
J: TRBJ1-1; V: TRBV3-1/TRBV3-2; D: .; size: .; DNA: TGTGCCAGCAGTCTCGATTCGGGGGTTTGGACTGAAGCTTTCTTT; CDR3: CASSLDSGVWTEAFF
J: TRBJ2-3; V: TRBV3-1/TRBV3-2; D: .; size: .; DNA: TGTGCCAGCAGCCAAGATACATCGTGGGGGGGGCTGTATTTT; CDR3: CASSQDTSWGGLYF
J: TRBJ2-7; V: TRBV2; D: .; size: few; DNA: TGTGCCAGCAGTGATATGTTTGGAGGGAACTTGGCCTACGAGCAGTACTTC; CDR3: CASSDMFGGNLAYEQYF
J: TRBJ2-5; V: TRBV7-2; D: .; size: .; DNA: TGTGCCAGCAGCTTTGTCACAGGGCCTCAAGAGACCCAGTACTTC; CDR3: CASSFVTGPQETQYF
J: TRBJ2-7; V: TRBV4-3; D: TRBD1; size: .; DNA: TGCGCCAGCAGCCAACTGGACAGGGACTACGAGCAGTACTTC; CDR3: CASSQLDRDYEQYF
J: TRBJ1-3; V: TRBV18; D: TRBD1; size: .; DNA: TGTGCCAGCTCACCAGGGACAGGGGTCGGAAACACCATATATTTT; CDR3: CASSPGTGVGNTIYF
J: TRBJ2-7; V: TRBV19; D: .; size: many; DNA: TGTGCCAGTAGTAAGACAGGTCGCTCCTACGAGCAGTACTTC; CDR3: CASSKTGRSYEQYF
J: TRBJ1-2; V: TRBV6-4; D: TRBD1; size: .; DNA: TGTGCCAGCAGCCCACAGGGGGCCCCCGGCTACACCTTC; CDR3: CASSPQGAPGYTF
J: TRBJ2-2; V: TRBV5-4; D: .; size: .; DNA: TGTGCCAGCAGCTTAGCCAACCAAGGGGGCGGGGAGCTGTTTTTT; CDR3: CASSLANQGGGELFF